One sample yielded the 3 T cell receptor beta chains listed below, sequenced in a study of blood T cells in healthy people across ages. The authors ran a second PCR of 7 to 11 cycles using a sample-barcoded 5' primer and a J-beta primer mix. TCRdb itself ran the 5' RACE reads through MiXCR, one entry per CDR3 protein. The repertoire includes around 1.5 million distinct CDR3 sequences, 42% of them detected once, and 7% to 9% sits in the top ten. The specimen was blood. The receptor source for this set is a woman between 18 and 29 years old in good health.

The V and J genes are TRBV12-3 or TRBV12-4 and TRBJ2-7; the D is unclear. The better agreement between TRBJ2-5 and the DNA end casts doubt on the J call. The CDR3 consists of 13 residues. The CDR3 nucleotides are TGTGCCAGCAGTTATTCCAGCCCGGAGACCCAGTACTTC. Translation gives CASSYSSPETQYF.

This clonotype appeared a few times. The V and J genes are TRBV20-1 and TRBJ2-4; 9 nucleotides align to TRBD1. J was trimmed by 13 bases and V by 1 base; bases with no gene match: 8. The CDR3 sequence is 13 residues long. Germline V gene lookup returns CDR1 DFQATT and CDR2 SNEGSKA (reference sequence). CDR3 in DNA: TGCAGTGCTAGAGGACAGGGGGTGAGGGAGCAGTACTTC. This gives the protein CSARGQGVREQYF.

This chain uses TRBV9 with TRBJ2-1; D is possibly TRBD1 or TRBD2 (6 bases each). Germline-derived CDR1 and CDR2 are SGDLS and YYNGEE. V was pared by 2 bases and J by 6 bases, with 15 bases between. This CDR3 is built from 15 residues. For the CDR3, the DNA is TGTGCCAGCAGCGTCTCTGGTGGAGGGGGCAATGAGCAGTTCTTC. The encoded protein is CASSVSGGGGNEQFF.